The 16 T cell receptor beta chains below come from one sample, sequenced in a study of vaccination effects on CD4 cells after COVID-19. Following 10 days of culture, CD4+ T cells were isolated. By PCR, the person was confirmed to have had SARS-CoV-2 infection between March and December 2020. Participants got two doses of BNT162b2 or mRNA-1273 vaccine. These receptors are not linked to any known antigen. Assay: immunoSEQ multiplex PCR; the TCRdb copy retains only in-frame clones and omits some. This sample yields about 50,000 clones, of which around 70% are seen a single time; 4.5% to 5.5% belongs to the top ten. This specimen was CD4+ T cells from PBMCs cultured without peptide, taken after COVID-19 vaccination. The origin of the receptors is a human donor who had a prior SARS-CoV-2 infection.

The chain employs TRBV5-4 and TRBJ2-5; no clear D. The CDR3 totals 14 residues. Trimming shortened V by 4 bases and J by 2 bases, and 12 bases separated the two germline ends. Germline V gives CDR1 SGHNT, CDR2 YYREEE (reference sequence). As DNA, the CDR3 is TGTGCCAGCAGCGCCCAAGTCGGTCAAGAGACCCAGTACTTC. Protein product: CASSAQVGQETQYF.

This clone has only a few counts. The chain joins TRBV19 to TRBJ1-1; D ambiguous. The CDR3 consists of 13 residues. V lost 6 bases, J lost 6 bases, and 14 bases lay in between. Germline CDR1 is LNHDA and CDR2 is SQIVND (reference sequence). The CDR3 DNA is TGTGCCAGTAGCGGACTTGCGGGGTCTGAAGCTTTCTTT. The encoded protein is CASSGLAGSEAFF.

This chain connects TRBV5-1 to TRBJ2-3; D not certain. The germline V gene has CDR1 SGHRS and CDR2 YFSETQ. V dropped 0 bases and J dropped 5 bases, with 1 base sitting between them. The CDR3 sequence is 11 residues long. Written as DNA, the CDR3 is TGCGCCAGCAGCTTGGGAGATACGCAGTATTTT. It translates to CASSLGDTQYF. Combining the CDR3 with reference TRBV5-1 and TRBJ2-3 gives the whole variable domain KAGVTQTPRYLIKTRGQQVTLSCSPISGHRSVSWYQQTPGQGLQFLFEYFSETQRNKGNFPGRFSGRQFSNSRSEMNVSTLELGDSALYLCASSLGDTQYFGPGTRLTVL.

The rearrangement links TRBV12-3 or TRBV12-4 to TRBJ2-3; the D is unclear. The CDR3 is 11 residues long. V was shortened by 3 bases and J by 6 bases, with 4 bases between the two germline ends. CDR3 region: CASSLSDTQYF. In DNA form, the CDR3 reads TGTGCCAGCAGTTTGTCCGATACGCAGTATTTT.

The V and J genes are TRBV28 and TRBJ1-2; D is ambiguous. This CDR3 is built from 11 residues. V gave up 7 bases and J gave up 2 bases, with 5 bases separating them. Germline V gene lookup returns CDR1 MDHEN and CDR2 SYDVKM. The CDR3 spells CASMGNYGYTF. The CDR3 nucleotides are TGTGCCAGCATGGGAAACTATGGCTACACCTTC.

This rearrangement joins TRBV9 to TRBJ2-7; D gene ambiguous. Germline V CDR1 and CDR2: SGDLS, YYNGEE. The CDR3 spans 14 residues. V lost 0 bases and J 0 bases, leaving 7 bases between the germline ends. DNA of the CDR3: TGTGCCAGCAGCGTAGATCCACGCTCCTACGAGCAGTACTTC. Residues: CASSVDPRSYEQYF.

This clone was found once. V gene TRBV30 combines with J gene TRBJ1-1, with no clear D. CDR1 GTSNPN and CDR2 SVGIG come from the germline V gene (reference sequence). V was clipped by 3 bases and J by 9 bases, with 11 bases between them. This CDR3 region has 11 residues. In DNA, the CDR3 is TGTGCCTGGAGCCCGGGTCTCAAAGCTTTCTTT. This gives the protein CAWSPGLKAFF.

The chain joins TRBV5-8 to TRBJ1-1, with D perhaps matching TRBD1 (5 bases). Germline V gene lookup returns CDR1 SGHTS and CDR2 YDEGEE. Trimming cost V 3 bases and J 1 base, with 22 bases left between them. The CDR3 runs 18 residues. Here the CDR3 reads CASSSKGRFGGKNTEAFF. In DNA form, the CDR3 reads TGTGCCAGCAGCTCTAAAGGCCGATTTGGGGGGAAGAACACTGAAGCTTTCTTT.

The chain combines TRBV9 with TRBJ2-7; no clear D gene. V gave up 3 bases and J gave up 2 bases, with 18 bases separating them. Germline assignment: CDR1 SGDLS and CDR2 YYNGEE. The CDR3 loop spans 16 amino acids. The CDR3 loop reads CASSDDLRYPPYEQYF. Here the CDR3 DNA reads TGTGCCAGCAGCGATGACCTCAGATACCCCCCCTACGAGCAGTACTTC.

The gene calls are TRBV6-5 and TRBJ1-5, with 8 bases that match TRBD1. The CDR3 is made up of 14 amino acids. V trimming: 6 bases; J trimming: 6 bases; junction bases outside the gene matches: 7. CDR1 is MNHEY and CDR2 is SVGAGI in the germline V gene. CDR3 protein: CASRPRTGIQPQHF. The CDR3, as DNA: TGTGCCAGCAGACCGCGGACAGGGATTCAGCCCCAGCATTTT.

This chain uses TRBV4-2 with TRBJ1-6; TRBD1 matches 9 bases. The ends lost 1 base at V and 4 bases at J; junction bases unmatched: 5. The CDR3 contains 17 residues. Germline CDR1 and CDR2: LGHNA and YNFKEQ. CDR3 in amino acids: CASSQGRQGGYNSPLHF. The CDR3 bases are TGTGCCAGCAGCCAAGGACGACAGGGGGGTTATAATTCACCCCTCCACTTT.

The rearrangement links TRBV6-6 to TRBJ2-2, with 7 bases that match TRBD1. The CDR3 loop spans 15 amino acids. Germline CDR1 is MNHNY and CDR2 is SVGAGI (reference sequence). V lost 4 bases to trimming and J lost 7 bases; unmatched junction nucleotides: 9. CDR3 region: CASSSADRAVGELFF. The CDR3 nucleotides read TGTGCCAGCAGTTCTGCCGACAGGGCTGTCGGGGAGCTGTTTTTT.

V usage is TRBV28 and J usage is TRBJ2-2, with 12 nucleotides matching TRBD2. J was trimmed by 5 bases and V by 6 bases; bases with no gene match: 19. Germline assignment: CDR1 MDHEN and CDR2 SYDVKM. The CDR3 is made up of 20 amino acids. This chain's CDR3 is CASRPLLGLAGGVRTGELFF. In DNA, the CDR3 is TGTGCCAGCAGGCCATTACTCGGCCTAGCGGGAGGGGTACGGACCGGGGAGCTGTTTTTT. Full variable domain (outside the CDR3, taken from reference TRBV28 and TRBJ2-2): DVKVTQSSRYLVKRTGEKVFLECVQDMDHENMFWYRQDPGLGLRLIYFSYDVKMKEKGDIPEGYSVSREKKERFSLILESASTNQTSMYLCASRPLLGLAGGVRTGELFFGEGSRLTVL.

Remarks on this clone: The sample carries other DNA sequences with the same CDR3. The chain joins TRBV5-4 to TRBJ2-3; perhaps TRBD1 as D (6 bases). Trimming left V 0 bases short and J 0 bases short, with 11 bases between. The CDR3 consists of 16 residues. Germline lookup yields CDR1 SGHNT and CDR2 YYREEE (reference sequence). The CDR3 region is CASSLGRDTSTDTQYF. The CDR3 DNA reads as TGTGCCAGCAGCTTGGGCAGGGACACAAGCACAGATACGCAGTATTTT. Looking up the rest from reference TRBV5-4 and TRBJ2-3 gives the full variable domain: ETGVTQSPTHLIKTRGQQVTLRCSSQSGHNTVSWYQQALGQGPQFIFQYYREEENGRGNFPPRFSGLQFPNYSSELNVNALELDDSALYLCASSLGRDTSTDTQYFGPGTRLTVL.

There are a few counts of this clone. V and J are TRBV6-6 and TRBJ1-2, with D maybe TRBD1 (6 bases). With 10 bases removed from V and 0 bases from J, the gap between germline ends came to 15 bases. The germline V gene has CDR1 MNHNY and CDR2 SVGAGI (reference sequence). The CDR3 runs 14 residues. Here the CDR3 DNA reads TGTGCCACCAAAACACAGGGTTCTAACTATGGCTACACCTTC. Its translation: CATKTQGSNYGYTF.

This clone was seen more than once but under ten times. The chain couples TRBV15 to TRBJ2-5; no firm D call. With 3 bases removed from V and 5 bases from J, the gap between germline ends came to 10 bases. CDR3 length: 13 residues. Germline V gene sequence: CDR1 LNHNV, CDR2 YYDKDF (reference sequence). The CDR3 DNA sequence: TGTGCCACCAGCAGGGGGTTTGGCGAGACCCAGTACTTC. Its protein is CATSRGFGETQYF.